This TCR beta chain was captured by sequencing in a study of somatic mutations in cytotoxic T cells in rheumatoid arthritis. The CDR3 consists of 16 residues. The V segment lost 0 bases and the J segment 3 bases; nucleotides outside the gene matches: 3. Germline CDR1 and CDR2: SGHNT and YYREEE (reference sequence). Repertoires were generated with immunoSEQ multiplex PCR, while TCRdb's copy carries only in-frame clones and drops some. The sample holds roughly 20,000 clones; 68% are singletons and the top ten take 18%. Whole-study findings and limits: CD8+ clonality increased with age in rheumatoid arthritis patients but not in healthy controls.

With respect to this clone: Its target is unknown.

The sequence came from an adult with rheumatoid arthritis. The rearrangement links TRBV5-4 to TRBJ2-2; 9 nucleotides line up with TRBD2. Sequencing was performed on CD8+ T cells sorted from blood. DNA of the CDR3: TGTGCCAGCAGCTTGGCCGGCGGGGGGGACACCGGGGAGCTGTTTTTT. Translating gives CASSLAGGGDTGELFF.